This T cell receptor beta chain was sequenced during a study of CD8+CD57+ T cells in acquired aplastic anemia. Note on this clonotype: Germline and junction disagree at one end, which may indicate a read error.

CDR3 length: 15 amino acids. Germline lookup yields CDR1 SEHNR and CDR2 FQNEAQ (reference sequence). The use of genomic DNA as template underpinned the TCR beta VDJ and CDR3 profiling. TCRdb reprocessed the reads via MiXCR and lists one record per CDR3 protein. The sample holds about 180,000 distinct CDR3 sequences, 50% to 65% seen once. Patients who underwent sequencing had shown CD8+CD57+ cell expansion by flow cytometry. Sequenced sample: sorted CD4+, CD8+, or CD8+CD57+ T cells (not recorded which) from PBMCs. This TCR was sampled from a human donor with aplastic anemia. The V and J genes are TRBV7-9 and TRBJ1-1, with unresolved D. CDR3 bases: TGCGCCAGCAGCCATGGTACGACGGAGAACACTGAAGCTTTCTTT. Its protein is CASSHGTTENTEAFF.